The next 32 T cell receptor beta chains were all read from a single sample in a study of blood T cells in healthy people across ages. Then a second PCR, running roughly 7 to 12 cycles, was carried out with a sample-barcoded 5' primer and a J-beta primer mix. TCRdb itself ran the 5' RACE reads through MiXCR, one entry per CDR3 protein. The sample yields 550,000 to 750,000 distinct CDR3 sequences, around 21% seen once. The sample comprised blood. The receptors here all came from a man aged 65 to 85 in good health.

This sequence joins TRBV28 and TRBJ1-2; D gene ambiguous. Trimming shortened V by 5 bases and J by 2 bases, and 9 bases separated the two germline ends. The CDR3 runs 13 residues. Per germline, CDR1 MDHEN and CDR2 SYDVKM. The CDR3 here is CASSLDKNYGYTF. In DNA form, the CDR3 reads TGTGCCAGCAGTCTCGACAAGAACTATGGCTACACCTTC.

The chain combines TRBV12-3 or TRBV12-4 with TRBJ1-1; possibly TRBD1 for D (5 bases). The CDR3 is made up of 13 amino acids. Trimming took off 10 bases at V and 1 base at J, with 13 bases between the two ends. As DNA, the CDR3 is TGTGCCACCAGGACACCGCAGAACACTGAAGCTTTCTTT. Translation: CATRTPQNTEAFF.

The rearrangement joins TRBV20-1 to TRBJ1-5; 10 bases match TRBD1. The junction had 6 bases not matched to a gene; V was cut back by 5 bases and J by 5 bases. Germline V gene lookup returns CDR1 DFQATT and CDR2 SNEGSKA (reference sequence). The CDR3 loop spans 14 amino acids. CDR3 protein: CSAPGQGPYQPQHF. CDR3 DNA: TGCAGTGCTCCGGGACAGGGGCCCTATCAGCCCCAGCATTTT.

This chain links TRBV6-5 with TRBJ2-3, with 7 bases fitting TRBD2. This CDR3 contains 14 residues. CDR1 is MNHEY and CDR2 is SVGAGI in the germline V gene. V was pared by 6 bases and J by 1 base, with 4 bases of the junction left unmatched. CDR3 in DNA: TGTGCCAGCAGCGGACTAGTTGGCACAGATACGCAGTATTTT. Encoded protein: CASSGLVGTDTQYF.

This chain links TRBV12-3 or TRBV12-4 with TRBJ1-1, with D hard to call. V was cut by 3 bases and J by 4 bases, with 12 bases left in between. The CDR3 is made up of 14 amino acids. CDR3 amino acids: CASSFREFITEAFF. For the CDR3, the DNA is TGTGCCAGCAGTTTTAGAGAATTTATCACTGAAGCTTTCTTT.

In the case of this clonotype: One end of the junction fails to match germline, which may point to a read error. The genes are TRBV12-3 or TRBV12-4 and TRBJ1-2; D is unresolved. The CDR3 is 12 residues long. CDR3 sequence: CASSYGQTGYTF. CDR3 coding DNA: TGTGCCAGTAGTTATGGGCAAACTGGCTACACCTTC.

The chain links TRBV20-1 to TRBJ2-7, with D tentatively TRBD1 or TRBD2 (5 bases each). V was pared by 6 bases and J by 4 bases, with 13 bases between. This CDR3 comprises 12 residues. Germline lookup yields CDR1 DFQATT and CDR2 SNEGSKA (reference sequence). The chain's CDR3 is CSARDGRYEQYF. The CDR3 coding sequence is TGCAGTGCCCGGGACGGACGATACGAGCAGTACTTC.

The chain has TRBV18 and TRBJ2-1; no firm D call. Trimming removed 4 bases from V and 4 bases from J, with 14 bases in between. This CDR3 comprises 15 residues. Germline loops: CDR1 KGHSH, CDR2 LQKENI. Written as DNA, the CDR3 is TGTGCCAGCTCACTTCTGACACTTACTTACAATGAGCAGTTCTTC. Amino acid sequence: CASSLLTLTYNEQFF.

This clonotype was seen a few times. The V and J genes are TRBV5-5 and TRBJ2-7; a possible D gene is TRBD1 (6 bases). CDR3 length: 15 amino acids. Trimming took 0 bases from V and 5 from J, leaving 15 bases between them. CDR1 is SGHKS and CDR2 is YYEKEE in the germline V gene (reference sequence). CDR3 sequence: CASSLAGVSNHEQYF. The CDR3 nucleotides read TGTGCCAGCAGCTTGGCAGGGGTATCGAACCACGAGCAGTACTTC. The entire variable domain, with the rest obtained from reference TRBV5-5 and TRBJ2-7, is as follows: DAGVTQSPTHLIKTRGQQVTLRCSPISGHKSVSWYQQVLGQGPQFIFQYYEKEERGRGNFPDRFSARQFPNYSSELNVNALLLGDSALYLCASSLAGVSNHEQYFGPGTRLTVT.

This chain connects TRBV6-2 or TRBV6-3 to TRBJ2-1; weak D call: TRBD2 (6 bases). The CDR3 sequence is 15 residues long. The germline V and J ends were trimmed by 4 bases and 7 bases, with 17 bases remaining between them. The germline V gene has CDR1 MNHEY and CDR2 SVGEGT. The CDR3 DNA is TGTGCCAGCAGTTTTCGTGGGCTAGCGTGGAATGAGCAGTTCTTC. Translation: CASSFRGLAWNEQFF.

V gene TRBV18 combines with J gene TRBJ2-5; TRBD1 matches at 8 bases. This CDR3 region has 16 residues. Looked up from germline, CDR1 is KGHSH and CDR2 is LQKENI. The V gene end was trimmed by 6 bases and the J gene end by 1 base; junction bases not matched to a gene: 10. The CDR3, as DNA: TGTGCCAGCTCGTCCGGGACAGGACATCTCCAAGAGACCCAGTACTTC. It encodes CASSSGTGHLQETQYF.

Points on this clonotype: An end of the junction differs from the germline gene, which may be a read error. J is TRBJ1-1 and V is TRBV6-5; D is uncertain. The germline CDR1 and CDR2 sequences are MNHEY and SVGAGI. The CDR3 sequence is 14 residues long. CDR3 region: CASRRTIMNTEAFF. CDR3 bases: TGTGCCAGCAGGCGTACTATCATGAACACTGAAGCCTTCTTT.

This chain joins TRBV18 and TRBJ2-1; D remains unclear. The CDR3 has 14 residues. Trimming pared 3 bases from V and 0 bases from J, leaving 6 bases between. CDR1 and CDR2 (germline): KGHSH, LQKENI. The CDR3 region is CASSPLLSYNEQFF. The CDR3 coding sequence is TGTGCCAGCTCACCCCTACTCTCCTACAATGAGCAGTTCTTC.

This clonotype appeared a few times. The rearrangement joins TRBV28 to TRBJ2-2; D is perhaps TRBD1 (6 bases). Germline assignment: CDR1 MDHEN and CDR2 SYDVKM. V was clipped by 4 bases and J by 6 bases, with 12 bases between them. CDR3 length equals 14 residues. The CDR3: CASSSDRLAGELFF. The CDR3 nucleotides are TGTGCCAGCAGTTCCGACAGGCTAGCCGGGGAGCTGTTTTTT.

The chain couples TRBV28 to TRBJ2-7, with no clear D. V was cut by 2 bases and J by 5 bases, with 16 bases left in between. Germline lookup yields CDR1 MDHEN and CDR2 SYDVKM. This CDR3 spans 15 amino acids. For the CDR3, the DNA is TGTGCCAGCAGTTTAAGACCCGACGGCCTGGACGAGCAGTACTTC. Its translation: CASSLRPDGLDEQYF.

CDR3: CASSLRGRATDTQYF. CDR3 bases: TGTGCCAGCAGCTTGCGCGGGAGGGCCACAGATACGCAGTATTTT. The V gene is TRBV5-5, the J gene TRBJ2-3, with 9 bases aligning to TRBD2. J was trimmed by 2 bases and V by 1 base; bases with no gene match: 2. This CDR3 has 15 amino acids. The germline V gene encodes CDR1 SGHKS and CDR2 YYEKEE (reference sequence). Supplemented by reference TRBV5-5 and TRBJ2-3, the full variable domain reads DAGVTQSPTHLIKTRGQQVTLRCSPISGHKSVSWYQQVLGQGPQFIFQYYEKEERGRGNFPDRFSARQFPNYSSELNVNALLLGDSALYLCASSLRGRATDTQYFGPGTRLTVL.

The table lists this clonotype with a few counts. This chain joins TRBV5-6 and TRBJ2-3; TRBD1 aligns across 10 bases. J was trimmed by 3 bases and V by 3 bases; bases with no gene match: 4. The CDR3 extends over 15 amino acids. The germline V gene encodes CDR1 SGHDT and CDR2 YYEEEE. CDR3 bases: TGTGCCAGCAGCTCAACGGGACAGGGGACAGATACGCAGTATTTT. It yields the protein CASSSTGQGTDTQYF.

This clonotype turned up a few times. The chain has TRBV6-1 and TRBJ2-7; D not certain. With the DNA end fitting TRBJ2-1 better, the J assignment may be wrong. The CDR3 has 14 residues. The germline gives CDR1 MNHNS, CDR2 SASEGT. In DNA form, the CDR3 reads TGTGCCAGCAGTGTAACCAGGACCCTCAATGAGCAGTTCTTC. Encoded protein: CASSVTRTLNEQFF.

The sample holds one count of this clonotype. V gene TRBV7-2 combines with J gene TRBJ2-1; the D call may be TRBD1 or TRBD2 (5 bases each). V was cut by 0 bases and J by 1 base, with 10 bases left in between. Germline assignment: CDR1 SGHTA and CDR2 FQGNSA. The CDR3 totals 16 residues. The DNA of the CDR3 is TGTGCCAGCAGCTTAGCCGGGACGCCGTCCTACAATGAGCAGTTCTTC. Amino acids: CASSLAGTPSYNEQFF.

The chain recombines TRBV19 with TRBJ2-2; maybe TRBD2 (6 bases). This CDR3 is built from 14 residues. V was trimmed by 5 bases and J by 1 base, leaving 8 bases between them. Germline V lookup: CDR1 LNHDA, CDR2 SQIVND (reference sequence). The CDR3 DNA follows: TGTGCCAGTAGTCGGGAGTTGAACACCGGGGAGCTGTTTTTT. It is translated as CASSRELNTGELFF.

In this sample, this clonotype turned up a few times. The chain recombines TRBV4-1 with TRBJ1-4, with TRBD1 identical over 7 bases. The CDR3 is 16 amino acids. The trim removed 4 bases at V and 3 bases at J, leaving 8 bases unmatched. Per the germline V gene, CDR1 is MGHRA and CDR2 is YSYEKL. CDR3 amino acids: CASSPLQGQSNEKLFF. The CDR3 DNA sequence: TGCGCCAGCAGCCCTCTCCAGGGACAGTCTAATGAAAAACTGTTTTTT.

This clonotype was detected only a few times. A much more abundant neighbour one base away suggests this may be a read error. The CDR3 is CAISVQGECEQYF. The DNA for the CDR3 is TGTGCCATCAGTGTACAGGGGGAGTGCGAGCAGTACTTC. The rearrangement uses TRBV10-3 and TRBJ2-5; 8 bases are shared with TRBD1. The end of the DNA aligns better with TRBJ2-7, so the J call may be wrong. CDR3 length equals 13 residues. Germline CDR1 ENHRY, CDR2 SYGVKD.

The gene calls are TRBV24-1 and TRBJ1-2; a weak D match, TRBD1 (5 bases). V dropped 3 bases and J dropped 1 base, with 11 bases sitting between them. Germline CDR1 reads KGHDR; CDR2 reads SFDVKD. The CDR3 is made up of 15 amino acids. The CDR3 nucleotides read TGTGCCACCAGTGATGTCTCAGGGAATAACTATGGCTACACCTTC. This sequence encodes CATSDVSGNNYGYTF.

The chain uses TRBV4-1 and TRBJ1-4; D gene uncertain. The CDR3 totals 15 residues. Germline CDR1 MGHRA, CDR2 YSYEKL. Trimming stripped 0 bases from V and 4 bases from J, with 9 bases between. Here the CDR3 reads CASSQEPAINEKLFF. The CDR3 DNA reads TGCGCCAGCAGCCAAGAACCGGCGATTAATGAAAAACTGTTTTTT.

The table lists this clonotype with many counts. The rearrangement links TRBV20-1 to TRBJ2-1, with a weak D call TRBD1 (6 bases). V shed 4 bases and J shed 0 bases, with 13 bases lying between them. Germline V gene lookup returns CDR1 DFQATT and CDR2 SNEGSKA (reference sequence). This CDR3 has 15 amino acids. CDR3 nucleotide sequence: TGCAGTGCTAACAGGGTGGGGAGCTCCTACAATGAGCAGTTCTTC. Translating it yields CSANRVGSSYNEQFF.

This chain connects TRBV24-1 to TRBJ2-2, with D possibly matching TRBD1 (5 bases). V was clipped by 5 bases and J by 6 bases, with 18 bases between them. CDR1 KGHDR and CDR2 SFDVKD come from the germline V gene. This CDR3 is built from 16 residues. CDR3 region: CATSGGMTDGAGELFF. The DNA of the CDR3 is TGTGCCACCAGTGGGGGAATGACAGATGGGGCCGGGGAGCTGTTTTTT.

This clonotype was seen just once. This clone may be a read error of a much larger clone one base away. The chain combines TRBV20-1 with TRBJ2-1; no reliable D call. There are 12 residues in the CDR3. The ends were cut back, 0 bases at V and 3 bases at J, with 3 bases in the middle. Per the germline V gene, CDR1 is DFQATT and CDR2 is SNEGSKA (reference sequence). CDR3 residues: CSARDHYNEQFF. CDR3 DNA sequence: TGCAGTGCTAGAGATCACTACAATGAGCAGTTCTTC.

This clonotype appeared many times. The junction does not match germline at one end; this may be a read error. The chain links TRBV7-7 to TRBJ2-5; D is unresolved. Germline-derived CDR1 and CDR2 are SSHAT and FNYEAQ (reference sequence). The CDR3 totals 15 residues. CDR3 nucleotide sequence: TGTGCTAGCAGCTTAGCTTTAGGCCTCAGAGAGACCCAGTACTTC. Translating it yields CASSLALGLRETQYF.

This clonotype was recorded a few times. This chain uses TRBV27 with TRBJ2-5; D ambiguous. The DNA end is a closer match to TRBJ2-1, so the J assignment may be wrong. This CDR3 has 15 residues. CDR1 is MNHEY and CDR2 is SMNVEV in the germline V gene (reference sequence). The CDR3 nucleotides are TGTGCCAGCAGTCGCCTTCAGAGTCAATCCAATGAGCAGTTCTTC. Translation: CASSRLQSQSNEQFF.

The rearrangement joins TRBV7-6 to TRBJ1-4; D is possibly TRBD1 (5 bases). The CDR3 runs 13 residues. CDR1 SGHVS and CDR2 FNYEAQ come from the germline V gene. V lost 1 base to trimming and J lost 9 bases, with 9 bases between them. CDR3 sequence: CASSLDRQKKLFF. CDR3 DNA: TGTGCCAGCAGCTTAGACAGGCAGAAAAAACTGTTTTTT.

In its sample, this clonotype was seen a few times. The chain employs TRBV28 and TRBJ2-5; possible D gene TRBD1, 6 bases. CDR1 is MDHEN and CDR2 is SYDVKM in the germline V gene. Trimming stripped 8 bases from V and 3 bases from J, with 13 bases between. The CDR3 is 13 residues long. The CDR3 region is CASLLTGKETQYF. Written as DNA, the CDR3 is TGTGCCAGCTTACTTACAGGGAAAGAGACCCAGTACTTC.

V is TRBV9 and J is TRBJ1-3, with D perhaps matching TRBD1 (6 bases). Germline CDR1 SGDLS, CDR2 YYNGEE. The length of the CDR3 is 20 residues. Deletions cut 0 bases from V and 0 bases from J, with 22 bases between. The CDR3, as DNA: TGTGCCAGCAGCGTAGACTCCCGGGACACGGGGAGGAGCTCTGGAAACACCATATATTTT. Protein sequence: CASSVDSRDTGRSSGNTIYF.